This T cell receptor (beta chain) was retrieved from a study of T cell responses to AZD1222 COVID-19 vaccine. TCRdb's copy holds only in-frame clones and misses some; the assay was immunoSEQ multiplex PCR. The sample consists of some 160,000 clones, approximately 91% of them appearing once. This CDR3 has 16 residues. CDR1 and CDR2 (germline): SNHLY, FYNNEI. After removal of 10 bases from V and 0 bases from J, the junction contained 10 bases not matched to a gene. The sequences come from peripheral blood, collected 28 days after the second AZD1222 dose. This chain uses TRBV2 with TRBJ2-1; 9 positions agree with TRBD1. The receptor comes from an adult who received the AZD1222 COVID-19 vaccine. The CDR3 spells CATDLQGASSYNEQFF. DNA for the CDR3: TGTGCCACCGATCTACAGGGGGCGAGCTCCTACAATGAGCAGTTCTTC. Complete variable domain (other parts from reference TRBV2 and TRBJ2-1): EPEVTQTPSHQVTQMGQEVILRCVPISNHLYFYWYRQILGQKVEFLVSFYNNEISEKSEIFDDQFSVERPDGSNFTLKIRSTKLEDSAMYFCATDLQGASSYNEQFFGPGTRLTVL.